Included here is one TCR beta chain sequence, with context. Its antigen is unidentified. This sample stems from a study of identical twins. Study-level findings and limits: Out-of-frame beta chain sequences displayed weaker excess sharing between twins. Fewer insertions marked abundant cord blood beta clonotypes; young adult naive trended weakly, memory not at all.

Trimming left V 6 bases short and J 5 bases short, with 14 bases between. This CDR3 spans 13 amino acids. A universal primer site was created by template switching, with the cDNA bearing unique molecular identifiers. TCRdb processed the 5' RACE reads anew with MiXCR; each CDR3 protein has one entry. The table lists about 720,000 distinct CDR3 sequences, about 9.4% of them singletons. This sample was also put to use in a study of yellow fever vaccine responses in identical twins.

Input material: PBMCs. The clonotype was recovered from a woman between 18 and 29 years old in good health. The chain uses TRBV12-3 or TRBV12-4 and TRBJ2-7; weak D call: TRBD2 (5 bases). The CDR3 reads CASRPLAGHEQYF. In DNA form, the CDR3 reads TGTGCCAGCAGGCCGCTAGCAGGCCACGAGCAGTACTTC.